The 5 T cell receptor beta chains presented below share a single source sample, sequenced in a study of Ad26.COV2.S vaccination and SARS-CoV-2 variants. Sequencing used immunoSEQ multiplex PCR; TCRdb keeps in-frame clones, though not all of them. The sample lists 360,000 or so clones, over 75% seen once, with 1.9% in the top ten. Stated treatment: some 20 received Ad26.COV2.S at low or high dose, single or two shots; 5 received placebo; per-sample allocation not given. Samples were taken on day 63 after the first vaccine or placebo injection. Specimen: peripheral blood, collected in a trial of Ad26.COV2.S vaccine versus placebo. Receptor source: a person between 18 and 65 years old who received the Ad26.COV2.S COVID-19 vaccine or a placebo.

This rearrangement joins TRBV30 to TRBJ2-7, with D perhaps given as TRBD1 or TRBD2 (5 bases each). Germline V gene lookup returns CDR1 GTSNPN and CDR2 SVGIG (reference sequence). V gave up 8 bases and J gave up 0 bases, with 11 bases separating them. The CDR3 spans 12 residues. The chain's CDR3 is CAGGRGSYEQYF. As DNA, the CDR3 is TGTGCCGGGGGAAGGGGCTCCTACGAGCAGTACTTC.

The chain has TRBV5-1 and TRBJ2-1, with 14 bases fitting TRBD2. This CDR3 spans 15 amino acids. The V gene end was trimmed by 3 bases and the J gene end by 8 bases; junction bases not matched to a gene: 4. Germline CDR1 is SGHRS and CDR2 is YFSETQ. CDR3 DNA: TGCGCCAGCAGCTCGACTAGCGGGAGGGCCCATGAGCAGTTCTTC. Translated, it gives CASSSTSGRAHEQFF.

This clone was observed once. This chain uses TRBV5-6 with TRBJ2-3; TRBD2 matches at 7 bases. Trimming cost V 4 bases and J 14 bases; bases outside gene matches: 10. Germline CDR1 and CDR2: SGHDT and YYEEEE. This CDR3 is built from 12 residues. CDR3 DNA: TGTGCCAGCAGCCCCCGAGCGGGACTGGGGTATTTT. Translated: CASSPRAGLGYF.

The CDR3 is CASSLGVGDQPQHF. Written as DNA, the CDR3 is TGTGCCAGCAGCCTAGGGGTGGGGGATCAGCCCCAGCATTTT. The rearrangement links TRBV3-1 (or the pseudogene TRBV3-2) to TRBJ1-5, with D possibly TRBD1 on 5 matching bases. Germline CDR1 and CDR2: LGHDT and YNNKEL (reference sequence). The V and J ends lost 4 bases and 5 bases respectively, with 12 bases between them. The CDR3 covers 14 residues.

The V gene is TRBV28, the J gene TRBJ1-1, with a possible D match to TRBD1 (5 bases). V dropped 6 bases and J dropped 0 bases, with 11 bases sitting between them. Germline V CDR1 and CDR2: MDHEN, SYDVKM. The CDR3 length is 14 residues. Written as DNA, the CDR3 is TGTGCCAGCAGGGAGACAGAGGTGAACACTGAAGCTTTCTTT. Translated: CASRETEVNTEAFF.